Listed below are T cell receptor beta chains from one sample, sequenced in a study of blood T cell repertoires in COVID-19. Profiling relied on immunoSEQ multiplex PCR, and the TCRdb table lists in-frame clones only, not all of them. The sample includes 150,000 to 200,000 clones, about 91% of them seen just once. Sequenced sample: PBMCs or T cells enriched from blood (not recorded which). All receptors come from a middle-aged woman with acute COVID-19. Each CDR3 is given with its conserved first and last residue. D genes are given only for firm matches. For some rows the clone size is stated as once, few or many, or as a class when expanded; others skip it.

d_call: TRBD2; v_call: TRBV10-1; j_call: TRBJ2-1; clone_size: .; cdr3_aa: CASEGLGIDNEQFF; cdr3_nt: TGCGCCAGCGAAGGACTAGGAATCGACAATGAGCAGTTCTTC
d_call: .; v_call: TRBV9; j_call: TRBJ2-7; clone_size: .; cdr3_aa: CASSVSPNPSYEQYF; cdr3_nt: TGTGCCAGCAGCGTATCTCCTAATCCGTCCTACGAGCAGTACTTC
d_call: TRBD2; v_call: TRBV5-6; j_call: TRBJ2-5; clone_size: few; cdr3_aa: CASSLRGLAGTPQETQYF; cdr3_nt: TGTGCCAGCAGCTTGCGGGGACTAGCGGGGACACCACAAGAGACCCAGTACTTC
d_call: TRBD2; v_call: TRBV2; j_call: TRBJ2-3; clone_size: .; cdr3_aa: CASSDSSGGFPDTQYF; cdr3_nt: TGTGCCAGCAGTGATTCCAGCGGGGGGTTCCCAGATACGCAGTATTTT
d_call: .; v_call: TRBV7-2; j_call: TRBJ2-7; clone_size: .; cdr3_aa: CASIPEAASYEQYF; cdr3_nt: TGTGCCAGCATCCCCGAAGCGGCCTCATACGAGCAGTACTTC
d_call: .; v_call: TRBV7-2; j_call: TRBJ1-4; clone_size: .; cdr3_aa: CASSPSMRVAATNEKLFF; cdr3_nt: TGTGCCAGCAGCCCCTCGATGAGGGTTGCGGCAACTAATGAAAAACTGTTTTTT
d_call: .; v_call: TRBV11-2; j_call: TRBJ1-3; clone_size: .; cdr3_aa: CASSFGDRLSGNTIYF; cdr3_nt: TGTGCCAGCAGCTTCGGAGACAGACTCTCTGGAAACACCATATATTTT
d_call: TRBD2; v_call: TRBV27; j_call: TRBJ2-1; clone_size: .; cdr3_aa: CASSFSPLLAGVLNEQFF; cdr3_nt: TGTGCCAGCAGTTTTTCCCCTCTACTAGCGGGAGTCCTCAATGAGCAGTTCTTC
d_call: TRBD1; v_call: TRBV18; j_call: TRBJ1-3; clone_size: few; cdr3_aa: CASSPNAGGSGNTIYF; cdr3_nt: TGTGCCAGCTCACCAAATGCAGGGGGCTCTGGAAACACCATATATTTT
d_call: TRBD2; v_call: TRBV5-1; j_call: TRBJ2-5; clone_size: few; cdr3_aa: CASSLGLGLVGETQYF; cdr3_nt: TGCGCCAGCAGCTTGGGTTTGGGACTAGTGGGCGAGACCCAGTACTTC
d_call: .; v_call: TRBV6-6; j_call: TRBJ1-2; clone_size: .; cdr3_aa: CAILQGEEGYTF; cdr3_nt: TGTGCCATCCTACAGGGCGAGGAGGGCTACACCTTC
d_call: TRBD2; v_call: TRBV2; j_call: TRBJ2-1; clone_size: few; cdr3_aa: CASSEAHGTSGINEQFF; cdr3_nt: TGTGCCAGCAGTGAAGCGCATGGGACTAGCGGCATCAATGAGCAGTTCTTC
d_call: .; v_call: TRBV30; j_call: TRBJ2-5; clone_size: .; cdr3_aa: CAWSLTGSLQETQYF; cdr3_nt: TGTGCCTGGAGTCTAACGGGGAGCTTGCAGGAGACCCAGTACTTC
d_call: .; v_call: TRBV6-5; j_call: TRBJ2-2; clone_size: once; cdr3_aa: CASSHDTEPGELFF; cdr3_nt: TGTGCCAGCAGTCACGACACCGAGCCCGGGGAGCTGTTTTTT
d_call: TRBD1; v_call: TRBV27; j_call: TRBJ2-1; clone_size: once; cdr3_aa: CASSWAQGAVYNEQFF; cdr3_nt: TGTGCCAGCAGTTGGGCCCAGGGGGCCGTCTACAATGAGCAGTTCTTC
d_call: .; v_call: TRBV27; j_call: TRBJ1-1; clone_size: .; cdr3_aa: CASLGGAMNTEAFF; cdr3_nt: TGTGCCAGCTTGGGGGGGGCGATGAACACTGAAGCTTTCTTT
d_call: .; v_call: TRBV30; j_call: TRBJ1-1; clone_size: once; cdr3_aa: CAWDSRSATEAFF; cdr3_nt: TGTGCCTGGGACAGTCGCTCGGCCACTGAAGCTTTCTTT
d_call: .; v_call: TRBV29-1; j_call: TRBJ2-5; clone_size: .; cdr3_aa: CSVEKASTTQETQYF; cdr3_nt: TGCAGCGTTGAAAAGGCGTCGACGACTCAAGAGACCCAGTACTTC
d_call: .; v_call: TRBV7-2; j_call: TRBJ2-1; clone_size: .; cdr3_aa: CASSLMGGPSEQFF; cdr3_nt: TGTGCCAGCAGCTTAATGGGGGGGCCGAGTGAGCAGTTCTTC
d_call: TRBD2; v_call: TRBV24-1; j_call: TRBJ2-1; clone_size: .; cdr3_aa: CATSASTSGLLSSYNEQFF; cdr3_nt: TGTGCCACCAGTGCAAGTACTAGCGGGCTTCTAAGCTCCTACAATGAGCAGTTCTTC
d_call: .; v_call: TRBV6-2/TRBV6-3; j_call: TRBJ2-5; clone_size: .; cdr3_aa: CASSYSRGRGKVTQYF; cdr3_nt: TGTGCCAGCAGTTACTCGCGGGGGAGGGGGAAGGTGACCCAGTACTTC
d_call: .; v_call: TRBV9; j_call: TRBJ1-3; clone_size: .; cdr3_aa: CASSVAGGRGGNTIYF; cdr3_nt: TGTGCCAGCAGCGTAGCCGGGGGGCGCGGCGGAAACACCATATATTTT
d_call: .; v_call: TRBV6-5; j_call: TRBJ2-2; clone_size: .; cdr3_aa: CASTFSVANTGELFF; cdr3_nt: TGTGCCAGCACCTTCTCGGTGGCGAACACCGGGGAGCTGTTTTTT
d_call: .; v_call: TRBV7-2; j_call: TRBJ2-1; clone_size: .; cdr3_aa: CASSLAETRIDRTGRKNEQFF; cdr3_nt: TGTGCCAGCAGCTTAGCCGAGACACGAATAGACAGAACAGGGCGGAAGAATGAGCAGTTCTTC
d_call: TRBD2; v_call: TRBV19; j_call: TRBJ2-3; clone_size: .; cdr3_aa: CASSIPAGGGGTQYF; cdr3_nt: TGTGCCAGTAGTATACCAGCGGGGGGCGGGGGTACGCAGTATTTT
d_call: .; v_call: TRBV11-2; j_call: TRBJ2-7; clone_size: .; cdr3_aa: CASSFMRGGHRTYEQYF; cdr3_nt: TGTGCCAGCAGCTTCATGAGGGGGGGACACCGAACCTACGAGCAGTACTTC
d_call: TRBD1; v_call: TRBV4-3; j_call: TRBJ2-1; clone_size: once; cdr3_aa: CASSQETGGYNEQFF; cdr3_nt: TGCGCCAGCAGCCAAGAAACAGGGGGCTACAATGAGCAGTTCTTC
d_call: TRBD2; v_call: TRBV5-4; j_call: TRBJ2-5; clone_size: .; cdr3_aa: CASSLLAGGAQETQYF; cdr3_nt: TGTGCCAGCAGCTTGTTAGCGGGAGGGGCGCAAGAGACCCAGTACTTC
d_call: .; v_call: TRBV2; j_call: TRBJ1-5; clone_size: .; cdr3_aa: CASSDQGYNQPQHF; cdr3_nt: TGTGCCAGCAGCGATCAGGGCTACAATCAGCCCCAGCATTTT
d_call: TRBD2; v_call: TRBV6-5; j_call: TRBJ2-1; clone_size: .; cdr3_aa: CASSPGGFGEQFF; cdr3_nt: TGTGCCAGCAGCCCGGGGGGGTTTGGTGAGCAGTTCTTC
d_call: TRBD1; v_call: TRBV30; j_call: TRBJ1-1; clone_size: .; cdr3_aa: CACDRVDTEAFF; cdr3_nt: TGTGCCTGCGACAGGGTTGACACTGAAGCTTTCTTT
d_call: TRBD1; v_call: TRBV19; j_call: TRBJ1-5; clone_size: .; cdr3_aa: CASSMGQGAYQPQHF; cdr3_nt: TGTGCCAGTAGTATGGGACAGGGGGCTTATCAGCCCCAGCATTTT
d_call: TRBD2; v_call: TRBV11-1; j_call: TRBJ2-1; clone_size: .; cdr3_aa: CASSRGLAGVDEQFF; cdr3_nt: TGTGCCAGCAGCCGGGGACTAGCGGGGGTCGATGAGCAGTTCTTC
d_call: .; v_call: TRBV3-1/TRBV3-2; j_call: TRBJ1-1; clone_size: .; cdr3_aa: CASSQEAAFF; cdr3_nt: TGTGCCAGCAGCCAAGAGGCAGCTTTCTTT
d_call: TRBD1; v_call: TRBV2; j_call: TRBJ2-7; clone_size: .; cdr3_aa: CASSTGTGGRGSYEQYF; cdr3_nt: TGTGCCAGCAGTACAGGGACAGGGGGCAGGGGCTCCTACGAGCAGTACTTC
d_call: .; v_call: TRBV4-2; j_call: TRBJ2-3; clone_size: .; cdr3_aa: CASSQGLGGTDTQYF; cdr3_nt: TGTGCCAGCAGCCAAGGACTCGGGGGCACAGATACGCAGTATTTT
d_call: .; v_call: TRBV7-2; j_call: TRBJ2-4; clone_size: .; cdr3_aa: CASSYRRTLAKNIQYF; cdr3_nt: TGTGCCAGCAGCTACCGACGGACTCTAGCCAAAAACATTCAGTACTTC
d_call: .; v_call: TRBV6-6; j_call: TRBJ2-5; clone_size: .; cdr3_aa: CASSYTQETQYF; cdr3_nt: TGTGCCAGCAGTTACACTCAAGAGACCCAGTACTTC
d_call: TRBD2; v_call: TRBV3-1/TRBV3-2; j_call: TRBJ2-2; clone_size: .; cdr3_aa: CASSPTLLAGGSPGELFF; cdr3_nt: TGTGCCAGCAGCCCCACCCTACTAGCGGGAGGGTCTCCCGGGGAGCTGTTTTTT
d_call: TRBD1; v_call: TRBV5-1; j_call: TRBJ2-2; clone_size: .; cdr3_aa: CASSPPTDRAPISTGELFF; cdr3_nt: TGCGCCAGCAGCCCGCCGACGGACAGGGCCCCTATCAGCACCGGGGAGCTGTTTTTT
d_call: .; v_call: TRBV7-2; j_call: TRBJ2-1; clone_size: .; cdr3_aa: CASSSQYNEQFF; cdr3_nt: TGTGCCAGCAGCTCCCAATACAATGAGCAGTTCTTC
d_call: .; v_call: TRBV4-3; j_call: TRBJ1-2; clone_size: .; cdr3_aa: CASSQEVAGHGYTF; cdr3_nt: TGCGCCAGCAGCCAAGAAGTCGCAGGCCATGGCTACACCTTC
d_call: TRBD1; v_call: TRBV5-5; j_call: TRBJ1-2; clone_size: .; cdr3_aa: CASSGDPTGMGGYTF; cdr3_nt: TGTGCCAGCAGCGGCGATCCGACAGGGATGGGTGGCTACACCTTC
d_call: TRBD1; v_call: TRBV6-6; j_call: TRBJ2-7; clone_size: .; cdr3_aa: CASSRLTPWTGSYEQYF; cdr3_nt: TGTGCCAGCAGCCGACTAACCCCCTGGACAGGTTCCTACGAGCAGTACTTC
d_call: .; v_call: TRBV15; j_call: TRBJ2-1; clone_size: .; cdr3_aa: CATSGGLYNEQFF; cdr3_nt: TGTGCCACCAGCGGTGGACTATACAATGAGCAGTTCTTC
d_call: .; v_call: TRBV18; j_call: TRBJ1-3; clone_size: .; cdr3_aa: CASSPQGGPVDTIYF; cdr3_nt: TGTGCCAGCTCACCACAAGGAGGACCCGTTGACACCATATATTTT
d_call: TRBD1; v_call: TRBV27; j_call: TRBJ2-7; clone_size: .; cdr3_aa: CASSQTTGTLYEQYF; cdr3_nt: TGTGCCAGCAGTCAGACGACAGGGACGCTCTACGAGCAGTACTTC
d_call: .; v_call: TRBV3-1/TRBV3-2; j_call: TRBJ1-4; clone_size: .; cdr3_aa: CASRAQGATNEKLFF; cdr3_nt: TGTGCCAGCAGAGCACAGGGAGCAACTAATGAAAAACTGTTTTTT
d_call: TRBD2; v_call: TRBV7-2; j_call: TRBJ2-3; clone_size: .; cdr3_aa: CASSFGTSGSTDTQYF; cdr3_nt: TGTGCCAGCAGCTTCGGGACTAGCGGCTCCACAGATACGCAGTATTTT
d_call: .; v_call: TRBV9; j_call: TRBJ2-1; clone_size: .; cdr3_aa: CASSLDEGGYNEQFF; cdr3_nt: TGTGCCAGCAGCCTAGACGAGGGGGGGTACAATGAGCAGTTCTTC
d_call: TRBD2; v_call: TRBV7-9; j_call: TRBJ2-3; clone_size: .; cdr3_aa: CASSIPAGFGTDTQYF; cdr3_nt: TGTGCCAGCAGCATCCCAGCGGGATTCGGAACAGATACGCAGTATTTT
d_call: TRBD1; v_call: TRBV9; j_call: TRBJ2-3; clone_size: .; cdr3_aa: CASSVVGQFTDTQYF; cdr3_nt: TGTGCCAGCAGCGTAGTGGGACAGTTCACAGATACGCAGTATTTT
d_call: TRBD2; v_call: TRBV6-2/TRBV6-3; j_call: TRBJ2-1; clone_size: .; cdr3_aa: CASSPPGLAGVNEQFF; cdr3_nt: TGTGCCAGCAGTCCACCGGGACTAGCGGGAGTTAATGAGCAGTTCTTC